These 30 T cell receptor beta chains originate from one sample sequenced in a study of chemoradiotherapy in HPV16-positive cancers. Profiling relied on immunoSEQ multiplex PCR, and the TCRdb table lists in-frame clones only, not all of them. The sample consists of about 6,600 clones, over 70% of them appearing once. Sequencing was performed on tumor tissue, taken from a patient who underwent chemoradiotherapy. The receptors here all came from a human donor with HPV-associated anogenital cancer.

The chain employs TRBV18 and TRBJ1-5, with TRBD1 matching over 9 bases. CDR1 KGHSH and CDR2 LQKENI come from the germline V gene. After removal of 4 bases from V and 4 bases from J, the junction contained 8 bases not matched to a gene. The CDR3 covers 16 residues. CDR3 residues: CASSLAGQGRNQPQHF. DNA of the CDR3: TGTGCCAGCTCACTCGCCGGACAGGGGAGGAATCAGCCCCAGCATTTT. The full variable domain, its missing parts supplied by reference TRBV18 and TRBJ1-5, is NAGVMQNPRHLVRRRGQEARLRCSPMKGHSHVYWYRQLPEEGLKFMVYLQKENIIDESGMPKERFSAEFPKEGPSILRIQQVVRGDSAAYFCASSLAGQGRNQPQHFGDGTRLSIL.

This chain links TRBV7-2 with TRBJ2-1; D call uncertain. The germline gives CDR1 SGHTA, CDR2 FQGNSA. There are 13 residues in the CDR3. Trimming pared 2 bases from V and 6 bases from J, leaving 8 bases between. The CDR3 coding sequence is TGTGCCAGCAGCTTATCGCCAAGCAATGAGCAGTTCTTC. This sequence encodes CASSLSPSNEQFF.

This rearrangement joins TRBV9 to TRBJ2-2; 12 nucleotides align to TRBD1. CDR1 is SGDLS, CDR2 YYNGEE, per germline. The CDR3 is 16 amino acids. V shed 4 bases and J 3 bases; nucleotides not matched to a gene: 4. In DNA form, the CDR3 reads TGTGCCAGCAGCCCTAGGGACAGGGGGCACACCGGGGAGCTGTTTTTT. The encoded protein is CASSPRDRGHTGELFF.

The sample holds a few counts of this clone. In DNA, the CDR3 is TGTGCCAGCAGAACGGGCCAAAGCTCCTACAATGAGCAGTTCTTC. This encodes CASRTGQSSYNEQFF. V and J are TRBV27 and TRBJ2-1; D gene unclear. There are 15 residues in the CDR3. Per the germline V gene, CDR1 is MNHEY and CDR2 is SMNVEV (reference sequence). The germline V and J ends were trimmed by 6 bases and 0 bases, with 12 bases remaining between them.

The chain recombines TRBV19 with TRBJ2-5; the D gene could be TRBD1 or TRBD2 (6 bases each). V lost 10 bases and J lost 3, with 18 bases in between. The V gene's germline CDR1 is LNHDA and CDR2 SQIVND (reference sequence). CDR3 length: 14 amino acids. CDR3: CATGEQGGEETQYF. CDR3 bases: TGTGCCACCGGAGAACAGGGAGGTGAAGAGACCCAGTACTTC.

The chain employs TRBV28 and TRBJ1-4, with D unresolved. Trimming took off 7 bases at V and 1 base at J, with 13 bases between the two ends. Per the germline V gene, CDR1 is MDHEN and CDR2 is SYDVKM. CDR3 length: 15 residues. The chain's CDR3 is CASTPTTRTNEKLFF. DNA for the CDR3: TGTGCCAGCACCCCGACGACGAGAACTAATGAAAAACTGTTTTTT.

This chain connects TRBV5-4 to TRBJ2-3; either TRBD1 or TRBD2 may supply D (5 bases each). V was pared by 2 bases and J by 2 bases, with 12 bases between. Germline lookup yields CDR1 SGHNT and CDR2 YYREEE (reference sequence). The CDR3 has 15 amino acids. CDR3: CASSFPGPATDTQYF. CDR3 DNA sequence: TGTGCCAGCAGCTTCCCGGGGCCGGCCACAGATACGCAGTATTTT.

This clone was recorded only once. The V call is TRBV5-1, the J call TRBJ1-5, with D possibly TRBD1 on 5 matching bases. Germline CDR1 reads SGHRS; CDR2 reads YFSETQ. V was shortened by 0 bases and J by 3 bases, with 13 bases between the two germline ends. The CDR3 has 16 amino acids. The CDR3 DNA is TGCGCCAGCAGCTTGGCCCCAGGGTTGGACAATCAGCCCCAGCATTTT. It specifies CASSLAPGLDNQPQHF.

The chain carries TRBV5-4 and TRBJ1-5; no firm D call. Trimming took off 0 bases at V and 4 bases at J, with 5 bases between the two ends. CDR1 and CDR2 (germline): SGHNT, YYREEE (reference sequence). The CDR3 has 13 amino acids. The DNA of the CDR3 is TGTGCCAGCAGCTTGGGAAGAAATCAGCCCCAGCATTTT. It codes for CASSLGRNQPQHF.

The rearrangement joins TRBV5-4 to TRBJ2-7; D is undetermined. The CDR3 contains 13 residues. CDR1 SGHNT and CDR2 YYREEE come from the germline V gene (reference sequence). The ends were cut back, 0 bases at V and 2 bases at J, with 6 bases in the middle. As DNA, the CDR3 is TGTGCCAGCAGCTTGGGACCGGCCTACGAGCAGTACTTC. Amino acids: CASSLGPAYEQYF.

The chain joins TRBV10-3 to TRBJ2-7; D uncertain. The length of the CDR3 is 15 residues. Germline V gene data show CDR1 as ENHRY and CDR2 as SYGVKD. Trimming removed 1 base at V and 0 bases at J, with 10 bases between. The CDR3: CAISEFDISSYEQYF. DNA of the CDR3: TGTGCCATCAGTGAGTTCGATATCTCCTCCTACGAGCAGTACTTC.

This chain uses TRBV1 with TRBJ2-5. TRBV1 is listed as a pseudogene. The CDR3 contains 13 residues. The CDR3 DNA follows: TGCACCAGCAGCCAGGCGTTTAGGCAGACCCAGTACTTC. Its protein product is CTSSQAFRQTQYF.

The chain joins TRBV29-1 to TRBJ1-4; D is ambiguous. The ends were cut back, 7 bases at V and 4 bases at J, with 10 bases in the middle. The CDR3 is 12 residues long. Germline CDR1 SQVTM, CDR2 ANQGSEA. The CDR3, as DNA: TGCAGCGGCCGGGCCGATAATGAAAAACTGTTTTTT. Protein product: CSGRADNEKLFF.

In its sample, this clone was seen once. The chain uses TRBV28 and TRBJ1-1; 9 bases line up with TRBD1. V shed 8 bases and J 10 bases; nucleotides not matched to a gene: 11. The V gene's germline CDR1 is MDHEN and CDR2 SYDVKM. CDR3 size: 13 residues. CDR3: CASPGPGQGGAFF. In DNA form, the CDR3 reads TGTGCCAGCCCCGGTCCGGGACAGGGTGGAGCTTTCTTT.

The chain is built from TRBV6-5 and TRBJ2-2; no reliable D call. The CDR3 extends over 14 amino acids. Trimming removed 2 bases from V and 6 bases from J, with 10 bases in between. CDR1 and CDR2 from the germline V gene are MNHEY and SVGAGI. Here the CDR3 DNA reads TGTGCCAGCAGTTACGGGAACACTCCCGGGGAGCTGTTTTTT. Translated: CASSYGNTPGELFF.

The chain carries TRBV28 and TRBJ1-5, with D unresolved. Germline V CDR1 and CDR2: MDHEN, SYDVKM. This CDR3 comprises 14 residues. Trimming left V 2 bases short and J 5 bases short, with 10 bases between. CDR3 protein: CASSLPGIHQPQHF. The DNA for the CDR3 is TGTGCCAGCAGTTTACCCGGAATCCATCAGCCCCAGCATTTT. Complete variable domain (other parts from reference TRBV28 and TRBJ1-5): DVKVTQSSRYLVKRTGEKVFLECVQDMDHENMFWYRQDPGLGLRLIYFSYDVKMKEKGDIPEGYSVSREKKERFSLILESASTNQTSMYLCASSLPGIHQPQHFGDGTRLSIL.

This sequence joins TRBV5-1 and TRBJ1-6, with D possibly being TRBD1 (5 bases). The germline V and J ends were trimmed by 0 bases and 10 bases, with 14 bases remaining between them. Germline CDR1 is SGHRS and CDR2 is YFSETQ. The CDR3 loop spans 15 amino acids. The CDR3: CASSLAGVIQSPLHF. The CDR3 DNA sequence: TGCGCCAGCAGCTTGGCGGGGGTAATTCAATCACCCCTCCACTTT.

This rearrangement joins TRBV9 to TRBJ1-4; 8 bases are a match to TRBD1. The CDR3 spans 15 residues. CDR1 and CDR2 from the germline V gene are SGDLS and YYNGEE. J was trimmed by 6 bases and V by 0 bases; bases with no gene match: 4. This chain's CDR3 is CASSVGGQGDEKLFF. The DNA of the CDR3 is TGTGCCAGCAGCGTAGGAGGACAGGGCGATGAAAAACTGTTTTTT.

This clone was observed a handful of times. The genes are TRBV7-3 and TRBJ1-2, with 7 bases matching TRBD1. The germline V gene has CDR1 SGHTA and CDR2 FQGTGA. The trim removed 5 bases at V and 4 bases at J, leaving 4 bases unmatched. CDR3 length: 13 amino acids. The DNA of the CDR3 is TGTGCCAGCAGCCGAAGACAGGGCTATGGCTACACCTTC. Amino acids: CASSRRQGYGYTF.

The chain is built from TRBV12-5 and TRBJ2-1; TRBD2 matches at 13 bases. Germline CDR1 and CDR2: LGHNT and FRNRAP. With V trimmed by 2 bases and J by 0 bases, 4 bases remained unmatched. The CDR3 totals 18 residues. CDR3 residues: CASGLTTSGRSSYNEQFF. As DNA, the CDR3 is TGTGCTAGTGGTTTGACGACTAGCGGGAGGAGCTCCTACAATGAGCAGTTCTTC.

V and J are TRBV2 and TRBJ1-5, with D unclear. With 4 bases removed from V and 0 bases from J, the gap between germline ends came to 13 bases. Germline V gene data show CDR1 as SNHLY and CDR2 as FYNNEI. The CDR3 has 16 amino acids. CDR3 residues: CASSVGRSYSNQPQHF. DNA for the CDR3: TGTGCCAGCAGTGTAGGACGGTCTTATAGCAATCAGCCCCAGCATTTT.

The chain employs TRBV14 and TRBJ2-5, with 9 nucleotides matching TRBD2. The CDR3 contains 17 residues. Trimming removed 2 bases from V and 5 bases from J; junction bases left unmatched: 12. Germline values: CDR1 SGHDN, CDR2 FVKESK. Written as DNA, the CDR3 is TGTGCCAGCAGCCAATCTTCTCTAGCGGGAAGGCGGGAGACCCAGTACTTC. This gives the protein CASSQSSLAGRRETQYF.

As for this clone: Other DNA sequences within the sample encode an identical CDR3. The J gene is TRBJ2-3, the V gene TRBV2, with 11 bases lining up with TRBD2. The ends lost 6 bases at V and 2 bases at J; junction bases unmatched: 7. The CDR3 spans 16 residues. Germline loops: CDR1 SNHLY, CDR2 FYNNEI. The DNA for the CDR3 is TGTGCCAGCAGCCCCGGACTAGCGGGTATCACAGATACGCAGTATTTT. Its translation is CASSPGLAGITDTQYF.

The CDR3 is CASSRDRHYEQYF. The CDR3 bases are TGCGCCAGCAGCCGGGACAGGCACTACGAGCAGTACTTC. The V and J genes are TRBV5-1 and TRBJ2-7; 8 positions agree with TRBD1. After removal of 4 bases from V and 3 bases from J, the junction contained 3 bases not matched to a gene. This CDR3 has 13 residues. The germline CDR1 and CDR2 sequences are SGHRS and YFSETQ.

This clone appeared once. This chain joins TRBV28 and TRBJ2-4; D gene unclear. Between the trimmed V and J ends, which lost 2 bases and 0 bases, there was a span of 8 bases. Per the germline V gene, CDR1 is MDHEN and CDR2 is SYDVKM. This CDR3 spans 15 amino acids. In DNA form, the CDR3 reads TGTGCCAGCAGTTTAGGTGGCGGAGCCAAAAACATTCAGTACTTC. This codes for CASSLGGGAKNIQYF.

In the case of this clone: This CDR3 is also generated by other DNA sequences in the sample. DNA for the CDR3: TGTGCCTGGAGTGTAGCCGGGGGGAACACTGAAGCTTTCTTT. Translation: CAWSVAGGNTEAFF. The rearrangement joins TRBV30 to TRBJ1-1; TRBD1 might be the D (5 bases). Germline CDR1 is GTSNPN and CDR2 is SVGIG (reference sequence). Trimming shortened V by 0 bases and J by 1 base, and 9 bases separated the two germline ends. CDR3 length: 14 residues.

This clone has just a few counts. The chain uses TRBV7-8 and TRBJ1-5; D not certain. Trimming stripped 5 bases from V and 1 base from J, with 18 bases between. This CDR3 is built from 17 residues. From germline, CDR1 is SGHVS and CDR2 FQNEAQ. CDR3 amino acids: CASSPVRGIGSNQPQHF. The CDR3 DNA reads as TGTGCCAGCAGCCCAGTAAGAGGGATTGGGAGCAATCAGCCCCAGCATTTT.

The chain links TRBV4-3 to TRBJ2-3; 10 bases are a match to TRBD2. The J segment lost 6 bases and the V segment lost 6 bases, leaving 3 bases of the junction unmatched. CDR1 and CDR2 (germline): LGHNA, YSLEER. This CDR3 is 13 amino acids long. The CDR3 loop is CASRLAGTDTQYF. CDR3 DNA: TGCGCCAGCAGACTAGCGGGGACGGATACGCAGTATTTT.

The gene calls are TRBV10-3 and TRBJ1-1; D is undetermined. V was cut by 6 bases and J by 0 bases, with 8 bases left in between. Germline assignment: CDR1 ENHRY and CDR2 SYGVKD. The CDR3 is made up of 13 amino acids. CDR3 amino acids: CAIRGRVNTEAFF. CDR3 DNA: TGTGCCATCAGAGGACGAGTGAACACTGAAGCTTTCTTT.

The V gene is TRBV5-4, the J gene TRBJ1-2; D is unresolved. V was clipped by 5 bases and J by 4 bases, with 12 bases between them. Germline V gene sequence: CDR1 SGHNT, CDR2 YYREEE (reference sequence). The CDR3 has 13 amino acids. The CDR3: CASRPPWLYGYTF. The CDR3 DNA follows: TGTGCCAGCAGGCCCCCTTGGCTCTATGGCTACACCTTC.